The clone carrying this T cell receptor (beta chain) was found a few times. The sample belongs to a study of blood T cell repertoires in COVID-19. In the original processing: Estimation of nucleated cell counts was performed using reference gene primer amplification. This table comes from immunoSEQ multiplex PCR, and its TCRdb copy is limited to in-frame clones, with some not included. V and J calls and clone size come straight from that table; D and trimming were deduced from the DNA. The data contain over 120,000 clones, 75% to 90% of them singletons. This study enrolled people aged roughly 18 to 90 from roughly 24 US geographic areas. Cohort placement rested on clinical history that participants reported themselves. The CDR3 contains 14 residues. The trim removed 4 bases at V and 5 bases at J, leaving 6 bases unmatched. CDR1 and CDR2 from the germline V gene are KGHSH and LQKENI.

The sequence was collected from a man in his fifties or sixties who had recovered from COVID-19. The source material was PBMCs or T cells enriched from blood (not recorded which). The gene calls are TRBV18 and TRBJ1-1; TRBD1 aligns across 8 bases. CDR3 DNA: TGTGCCAGCTCACGAGACAGGGGTGGTACTGAAGCTTTCTTT. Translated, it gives CASSRDRGGTEAFF. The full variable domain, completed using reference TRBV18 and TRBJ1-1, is NAGVMQNPRHLVRRRGQEARLRCSPMKGHSHVYWYRQLPEEGLKFMVYLQKENIIDESGMPKERFSAEFPKEGPSILRIQQVVRGDSAAYFCASSRDRGGTEAFFGQGTRLTVV.